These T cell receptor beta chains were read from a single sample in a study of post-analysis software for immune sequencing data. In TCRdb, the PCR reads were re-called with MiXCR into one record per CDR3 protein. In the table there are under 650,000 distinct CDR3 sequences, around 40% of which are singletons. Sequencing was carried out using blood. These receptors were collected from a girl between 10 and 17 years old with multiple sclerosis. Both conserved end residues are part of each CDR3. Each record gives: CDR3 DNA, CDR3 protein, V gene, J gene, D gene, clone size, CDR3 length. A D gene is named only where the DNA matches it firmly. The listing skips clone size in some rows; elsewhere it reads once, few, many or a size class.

CDR3nt: TGTGCCAGCAGCTTGACCTACCTCTCAACCAACTATGGCTACACCTTC
CDR3aa: CASSLTYLSTNYGYTF
v_gene: TRBV6-4
j_gene: TRBJ1-2
d_gene: NA
abundance: few
len: 16

CDR3nt: TGTGCCAGCAGTTACGGAGGATTCGTCTACGAGCAGTACTTC
CDR3aa: CASSYGGFVYEQYF
v_gene: TRBV6-5
j_gene: TRBJ2-7
d_gene: NA
abundance: few
len: 14

CDR3nt: TGCGCCAGCAGCCAAGAGGAATGGCTAGCGAAAGCCAAAAACATTCAGTACTTC
CDR3aa: CASSQEEWLAKAKNIQYF
v_gene: TRBV4-1
j_gene: TRBJ2-4
d_gene: NA
abundance: NA
len: 18

CDR3nt: TGTGCCAGCAGCCAAGTTCACGAAGATACGCAGTATTTT
CDR3aa: CASSQVHEDTQYF
v_gene: TRBV3-1
j_gene: TRBJ2-3
d_gene: NA
abundance: NA
len: 13

CDR3nt: TGTGCCAGCAGTTTAGCCCCCCTGGGGACAGTCCAAGAGACCCAGTACTTC
CDR3aa: CASSLAPLGTVQETQYF
v_gene: TRBV12-3/TRBV12-4
j_gene: TRBJ2-5
d_gene: TRBD1
abundance: NA
len: 17

CDR3nt: TGTGCCAGCAGCCAGTCCTGGGAGCAGTACTTC
CDR3aa: CASSQSWEQYF
v_gene: TRBV3-1
j_gene: TRBJ2-7
d_gene: NA
abundance: NA
len: 11

CDR3nt: TGCAGTGCTGGACAACGCCAAGAGACCCAGTACTTC
CDR3aa: CSAGQRQETQYF
v_gene: TRBV20-1
j_gene: TRBJ2-5
d_gene: NA
abundance: few
len: 12

CDR3nt: TGTGCCAGCCCAGACAGATACTCGAACACTGAAGCTTTCTTT
CDR3aa: CASPDRYSNTEAFF
v_gene: TRBV6-4
j_gene: TRBJ1-1
d_gene: NA
abundance: NA
len: 14

CDR3nt: TGCGCCAGCAGCTTGGCGGGACTAGCGGGAACCACAGATACGCAGTATTTT
CDR3aa: CASSLAGLAGTTDTQYF
v_gene: TRBV5-1
j_gene: TRBJ2-3
d_gene: TRBD2
abundance: NA
len: 17

CDR3nt: TGCGCCAGCAGCTTGGGGCAGCTCTCTGGGGCCAACGTCCTGACTTTC
CDR3aa: CASSLGQLSGANVLTF
v_gene: TRBV5-1
j_gene: TRBJ2-6
d_gene: NA
abundance: medium-sized
len: 16

CDR3nt: TGTGCCAGCAGTGATCGGGGCCCTGGGCGGGAGGGCCCCGATACGCAGTATTTT
CDR3aa: CASSDRGPGREGPDTQYF
v_gene: TRBV25-1
j_gene: TRBJ2-3
d_gene: TRBD2
abundance: NA
len: 18

CDR3nt: TGTGCCAGCAGGCCTCCTACAGGGAGCTCCTACGAGCAGTACTTC
CDR3aa: CASRPPTGSSYEQYF
v_gene: TRBV12-3/TRBV12-4
j_gene: TRBJ2-7
d_gene: NA
abundance: NA
len: 15

CDR3nt: TGTGCCAGCAGCTTAGTGCGGGATATATTGAACGAGCAGTACTTC
CDR3aa: CASSLVRDILNEQYF
v_gene: TRBV7-8
j_gene: TRBJ2-7
d_gene: NA
abundance: NA
len: 15

CDR3nt: TGCGCCAGCAGATTGGAGGCCAGCGGGGGGTATTACGAGCAGTACTTC
CDR3aa: CASRLEASGGYYEQYF
v_gene: TRBV5-1
j_gene: TRBJ2-7
d_gene: TRBD2
abundance: NA
len: 16

CDR3nt: TGTGCCAGCAGTTTAAGCGGGAGTGGTAATGAGCAGTTCTTC
CDR3aa: CASSLSGSGNEQFF
v_gene: TRBV12-3/TRBV12-4
j_gene: TRBJ2-1
d_gene: TRBD2
abundance: many
len: 14

CDR3nt: TGTGCCAGCAGCCCTAAGGGACTAGCGGGAGGGCGGAATGAGCAGTTCTTC
CDR3aa: CASSPKGLAGGRNEQFF
v_gene: TRBV11-2
j_gene: TRBJ2-1
d_gene: TRBD2
abundance: NA
len: 17

CDR3nt: TGTGCCAGCAAGGTACAGATGAACACTGAAGCTTTCTTT
CDR3aa: CASKVQMNTEAFF
v_gene: TRBV6-4
j_gene: TRBJ1-1
d_gene: NA
abundance: few
len: 13